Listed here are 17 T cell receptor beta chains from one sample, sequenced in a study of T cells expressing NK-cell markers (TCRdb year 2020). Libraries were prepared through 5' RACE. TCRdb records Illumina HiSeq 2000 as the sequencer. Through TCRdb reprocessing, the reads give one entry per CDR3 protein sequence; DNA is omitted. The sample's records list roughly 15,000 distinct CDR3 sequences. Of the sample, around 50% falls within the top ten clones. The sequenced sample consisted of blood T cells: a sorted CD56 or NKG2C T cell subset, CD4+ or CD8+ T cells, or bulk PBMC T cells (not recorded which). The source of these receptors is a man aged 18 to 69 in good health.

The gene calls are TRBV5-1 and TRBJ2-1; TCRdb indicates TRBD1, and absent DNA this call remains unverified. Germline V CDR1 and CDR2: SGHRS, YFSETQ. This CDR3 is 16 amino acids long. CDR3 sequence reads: CASRRGAGGAYNEQFF.

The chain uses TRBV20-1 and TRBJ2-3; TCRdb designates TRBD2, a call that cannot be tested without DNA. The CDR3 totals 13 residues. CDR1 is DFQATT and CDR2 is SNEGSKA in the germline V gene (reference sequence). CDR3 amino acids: CSVEVAATDTQYF.

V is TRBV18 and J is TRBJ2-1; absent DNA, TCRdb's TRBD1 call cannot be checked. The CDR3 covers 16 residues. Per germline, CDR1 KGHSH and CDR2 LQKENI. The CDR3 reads CASSPPGWEGTNEQFF.

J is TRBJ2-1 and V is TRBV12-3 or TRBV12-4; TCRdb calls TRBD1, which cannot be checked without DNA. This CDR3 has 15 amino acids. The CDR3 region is CASSFGDRGGDEQFF.

CDR3 sequence reads: CSARRLTKAKNIQYF. The chain couples TRBV20-1 to TRBJ2-4. The CDR3 spans 15 residues. Germline V gene sequence: CDR1 DFQATT, CDR2 SNEGSKA (reference sequence).

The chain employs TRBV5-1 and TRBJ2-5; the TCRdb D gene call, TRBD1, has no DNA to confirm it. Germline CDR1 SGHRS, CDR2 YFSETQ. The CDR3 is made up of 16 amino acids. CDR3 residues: CASSLFSGVSKETQYF. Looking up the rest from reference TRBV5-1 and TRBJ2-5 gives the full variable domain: KAGVTQTPRYLIKTRGQQVTLSCSPISGHRSVSWYQQTPGQGLQFLFEYFSETQRNKGNFPGRFSGRQFSNSRSEMNVSTLELGDSALYLCASSLFSGVSKETQYFGPGTRLLVL.

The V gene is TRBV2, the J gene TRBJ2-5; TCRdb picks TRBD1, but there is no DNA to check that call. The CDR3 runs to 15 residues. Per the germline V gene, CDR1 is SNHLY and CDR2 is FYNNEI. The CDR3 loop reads CASSDPRTVGETQYF.

This CDR3 is CASSTPTRGEETQYF. The chain has TRBV4-2 and TRBJ2-5; TCRdb indicates TRBD2, and absent DNA this call remains unverified. Germline CDR1 LGHNA, CDR2 YNFKEQ. The CDR3 extends over 15 amino acids.

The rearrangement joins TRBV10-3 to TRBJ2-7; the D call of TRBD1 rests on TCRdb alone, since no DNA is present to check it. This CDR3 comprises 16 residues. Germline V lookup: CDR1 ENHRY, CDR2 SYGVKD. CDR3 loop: CAISDPMGQGVYEQYF.

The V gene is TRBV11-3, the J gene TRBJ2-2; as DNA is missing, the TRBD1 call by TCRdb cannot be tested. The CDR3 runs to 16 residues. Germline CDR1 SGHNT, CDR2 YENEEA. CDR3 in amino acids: CASSLQGQSFPGELFF.

CDR3 residues: CATSDGTALSTDTQYF. The gene calls are TRBV24-1 and TRBJ2-3. Germline CDR1 KGHDR, CDR2 SFDVKD. The CDR3 covers 16 residues.

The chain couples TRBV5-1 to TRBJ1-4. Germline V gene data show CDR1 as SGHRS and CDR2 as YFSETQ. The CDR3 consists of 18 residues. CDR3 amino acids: CASSRDQAGAPTNEKLFF.

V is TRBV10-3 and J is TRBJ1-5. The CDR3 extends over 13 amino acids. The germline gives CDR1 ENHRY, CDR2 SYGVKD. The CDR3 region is CAISDSGNQPQHF.

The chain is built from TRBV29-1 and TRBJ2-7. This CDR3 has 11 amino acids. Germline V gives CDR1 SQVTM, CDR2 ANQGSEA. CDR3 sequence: CSVGSPREQYF.

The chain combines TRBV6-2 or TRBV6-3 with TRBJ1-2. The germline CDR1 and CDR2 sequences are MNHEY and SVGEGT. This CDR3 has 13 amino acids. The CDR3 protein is CASSSRPYYGYTF.

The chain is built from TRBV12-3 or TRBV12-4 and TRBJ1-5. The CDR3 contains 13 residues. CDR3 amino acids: CASSSDRAQPQHF.

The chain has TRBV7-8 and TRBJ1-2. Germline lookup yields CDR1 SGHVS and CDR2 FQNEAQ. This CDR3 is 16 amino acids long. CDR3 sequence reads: CASSLARLPSNYGYTF.